This T cell receptor (beta chain) was obtained from a study of cytomegalovirus exposure and HLA in healthy donors. The study, taken as a whole, reports: DRB1 had the most TCR associations and HLA-C the fewest, a later analysis found, with rates varying by HLA locus. For most TCR beta V segments, an earlier analysis put the productive rate at about 87% or about 30% of the time. The likely origin of a cluster of highly shared sequence variants was a sequencing artifact.

With 60 Vbeta and 13 Jbeta primers, the PCR was carried out. In the source study's methods: Roughly 73 million unique TCR beta chains, roughly 11 million of them shared, were counted by a later analysis. TCRdb keeps only in-frame clones here, not all; method: immunoSEQ multiplex PCR. The V and J calls and clone size are taken from that table; D and trimming were inferred from the DNA. This table has 75,000 to 100,000 clones, under 75% appearing once. This clone has only a few counts. What it binds is not known. J was trimmed by 11 bases and V by 5 bases; bases with no gene match: 7. This CDR3 comprises 13 residues. Germline values: CDR1 MNHEY, CDR2 SMNVEV (reference sequence).

The V gene is TRBV27, the J gene TRBJ1-1; 11 bases match TRBD1. This TCR was sampled from a female donor in good health and CMV-seronegative. What was sequenced was PBMCs. This chain's CDR3 is CASSPGTGGRAFF. The CDR3 DNA reads TGTGCCAGCAGTCCCGGGACAGGGGGTAGGGCTTTCTTT.